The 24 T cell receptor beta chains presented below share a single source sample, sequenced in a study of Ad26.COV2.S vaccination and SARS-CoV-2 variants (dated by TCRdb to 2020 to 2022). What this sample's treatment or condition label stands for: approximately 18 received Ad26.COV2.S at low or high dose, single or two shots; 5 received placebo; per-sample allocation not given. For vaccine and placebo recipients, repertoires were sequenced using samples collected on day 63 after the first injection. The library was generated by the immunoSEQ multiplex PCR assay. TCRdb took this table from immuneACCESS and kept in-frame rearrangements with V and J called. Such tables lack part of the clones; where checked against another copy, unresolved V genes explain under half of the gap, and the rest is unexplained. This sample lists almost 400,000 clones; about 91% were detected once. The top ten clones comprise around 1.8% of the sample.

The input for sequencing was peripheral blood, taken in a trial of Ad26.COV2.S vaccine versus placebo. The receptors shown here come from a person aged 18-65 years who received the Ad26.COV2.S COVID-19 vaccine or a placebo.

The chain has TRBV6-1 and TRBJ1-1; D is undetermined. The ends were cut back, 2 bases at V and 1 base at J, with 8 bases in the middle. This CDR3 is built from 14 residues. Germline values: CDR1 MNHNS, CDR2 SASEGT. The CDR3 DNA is TGTGCCAGCAGTGAAAAAGGGTCGAACACTGAAGCTTTCTTT. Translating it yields CASSEKGSNTEAFF.

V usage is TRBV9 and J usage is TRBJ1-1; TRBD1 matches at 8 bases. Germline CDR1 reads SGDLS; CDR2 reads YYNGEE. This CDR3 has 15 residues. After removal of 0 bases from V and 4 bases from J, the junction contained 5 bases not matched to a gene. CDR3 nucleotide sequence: TGTGCCAGCAGCGTAGAGGGACAGGCGGGCACTGAAGCTTTCTTT. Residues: CASSVEGQAGTEAFF.

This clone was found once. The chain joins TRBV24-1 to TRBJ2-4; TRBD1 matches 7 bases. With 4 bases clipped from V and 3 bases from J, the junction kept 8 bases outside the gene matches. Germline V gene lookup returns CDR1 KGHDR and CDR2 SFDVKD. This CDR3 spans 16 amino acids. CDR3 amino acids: CATSDAGQVGKNIQYF. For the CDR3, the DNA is TGTGCCACCAGTGACGCTGGACAGGTCGGCAAAAACATTCAGTACTTC.

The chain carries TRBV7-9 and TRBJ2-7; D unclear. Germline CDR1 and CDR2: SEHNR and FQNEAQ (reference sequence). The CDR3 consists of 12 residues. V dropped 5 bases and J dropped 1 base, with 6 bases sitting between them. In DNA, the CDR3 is TGTGCCAGCAGCCGCATATCCTACGAGCAGTACTTC. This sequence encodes CASSRISYEQYF.

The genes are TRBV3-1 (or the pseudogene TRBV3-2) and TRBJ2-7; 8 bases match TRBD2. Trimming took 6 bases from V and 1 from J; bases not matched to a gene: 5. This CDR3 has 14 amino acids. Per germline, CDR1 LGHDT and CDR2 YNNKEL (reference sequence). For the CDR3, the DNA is TGTGCCAGCAGTAGGACTAGCACTTCCTACGAGCAGTACTTC. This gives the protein CASSRTSTSYEQYF.

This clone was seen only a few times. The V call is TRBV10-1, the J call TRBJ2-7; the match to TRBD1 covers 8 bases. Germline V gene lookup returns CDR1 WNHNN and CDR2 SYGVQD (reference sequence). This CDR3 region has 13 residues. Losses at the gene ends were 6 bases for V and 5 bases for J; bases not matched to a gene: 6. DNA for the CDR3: TGCGCCAGCAGCCGGACAGGGAGAGACGAGCAGTACTTC. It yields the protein CASSRTGRDEQYF.

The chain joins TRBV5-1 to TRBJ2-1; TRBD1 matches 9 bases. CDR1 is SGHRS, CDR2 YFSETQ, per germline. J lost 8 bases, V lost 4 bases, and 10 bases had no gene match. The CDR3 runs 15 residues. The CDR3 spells CASSKDRGLSDEQFF. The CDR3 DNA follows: TGCGCCAGCAGCAAAGACAGGGGGTTAAGTGATGAGCAGTTCTTC.

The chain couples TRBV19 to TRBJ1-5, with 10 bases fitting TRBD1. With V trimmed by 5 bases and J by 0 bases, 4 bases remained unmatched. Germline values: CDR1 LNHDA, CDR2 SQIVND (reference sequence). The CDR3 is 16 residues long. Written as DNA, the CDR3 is TGTGCCAGTAGTCCCGGGACAGGGGTTAGCAATCAGCCCCAGCATTTT. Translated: CASSPGTGVSNQPQHF.

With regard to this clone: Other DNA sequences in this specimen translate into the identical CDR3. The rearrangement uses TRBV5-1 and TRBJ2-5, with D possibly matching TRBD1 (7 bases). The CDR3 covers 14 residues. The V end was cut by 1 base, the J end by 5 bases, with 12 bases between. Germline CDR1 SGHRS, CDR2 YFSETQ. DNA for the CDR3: TGCGCCAGCAGCTTGACCGGAGGGGGCGAGACCCAGTACTTC. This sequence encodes CASSLTGGGETQYF.

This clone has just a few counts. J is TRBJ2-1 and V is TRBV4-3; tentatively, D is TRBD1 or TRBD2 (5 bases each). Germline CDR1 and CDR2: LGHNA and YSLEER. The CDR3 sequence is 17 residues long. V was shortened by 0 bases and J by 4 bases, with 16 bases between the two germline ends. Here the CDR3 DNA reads TGCGCCAGCAGCCAAGACTTACTGGGACGGCCGTACAATGAGCAGTTCTTC. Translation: CASSQDLLGRPYNEQFF.

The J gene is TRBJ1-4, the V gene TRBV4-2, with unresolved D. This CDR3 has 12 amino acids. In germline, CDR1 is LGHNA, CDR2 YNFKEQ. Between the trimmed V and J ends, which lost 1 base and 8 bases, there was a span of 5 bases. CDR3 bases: TGTGCCAGCAGCCAAGTGGGAGAAAAACTGTTTTTT. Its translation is CASSQVGEKLFF.

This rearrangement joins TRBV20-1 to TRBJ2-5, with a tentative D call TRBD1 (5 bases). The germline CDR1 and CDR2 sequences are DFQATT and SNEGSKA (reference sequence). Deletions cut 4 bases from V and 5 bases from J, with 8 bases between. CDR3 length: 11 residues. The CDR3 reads CSATGAETQYF. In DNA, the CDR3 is TGCAGTGCTACTGGGGCGGAGACCCAGTACTTC.

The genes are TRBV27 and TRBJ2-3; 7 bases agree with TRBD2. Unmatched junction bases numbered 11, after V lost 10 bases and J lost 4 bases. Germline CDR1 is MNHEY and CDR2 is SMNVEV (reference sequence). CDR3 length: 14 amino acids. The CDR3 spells CATSVWEGSDTQYF. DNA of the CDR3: TGTGCCACCTCCGTGTGGGAGGGCTCAGATACGCAGTATTTT.

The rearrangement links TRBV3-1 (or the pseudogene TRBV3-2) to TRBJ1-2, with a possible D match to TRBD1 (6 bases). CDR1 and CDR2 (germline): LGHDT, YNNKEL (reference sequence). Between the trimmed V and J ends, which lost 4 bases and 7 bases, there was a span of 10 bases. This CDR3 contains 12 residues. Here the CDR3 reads CASSLQGRGYTF. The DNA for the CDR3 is TGTGCCAGCAGCCTACAGGGTCGTGGCTACACCTTC.

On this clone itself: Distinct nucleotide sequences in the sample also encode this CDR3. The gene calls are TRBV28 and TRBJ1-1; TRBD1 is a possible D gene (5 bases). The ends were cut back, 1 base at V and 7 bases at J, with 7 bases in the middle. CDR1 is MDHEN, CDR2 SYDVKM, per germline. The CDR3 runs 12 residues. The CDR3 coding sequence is TGTGCCAGCAGTTTATATAGGGGTGAAGCTTTCTTT. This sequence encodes CASSLYRGEAFF.

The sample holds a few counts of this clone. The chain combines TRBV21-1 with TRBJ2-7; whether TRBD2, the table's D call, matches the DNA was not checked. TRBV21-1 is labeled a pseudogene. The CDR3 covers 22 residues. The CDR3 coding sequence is TGTGCCAGCAGCAAAATGCAGGGTCCCGGGACTAGCGGGAGAGATTGGACCTACGAGCAGTACTTC. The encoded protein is CASSKMQGPGTSGRDWTYEQYF.

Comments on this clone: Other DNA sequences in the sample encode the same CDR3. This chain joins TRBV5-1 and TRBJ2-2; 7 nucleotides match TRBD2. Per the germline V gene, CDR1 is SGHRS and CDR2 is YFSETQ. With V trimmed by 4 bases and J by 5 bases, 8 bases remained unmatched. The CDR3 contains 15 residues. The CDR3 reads CASSLGLGGTGELFF. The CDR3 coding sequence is TGCGCCAGCAGCCTCGGACTAGGCGGGACCGGGGAGCTGTTTTTT.

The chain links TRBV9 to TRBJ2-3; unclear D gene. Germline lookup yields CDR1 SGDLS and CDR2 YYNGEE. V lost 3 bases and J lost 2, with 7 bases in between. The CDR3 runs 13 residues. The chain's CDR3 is CASSAQSTDTQYF. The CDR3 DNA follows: TGTGCCAGCAGCGCCCAGTCCACAGATACGCAGTATTTT.

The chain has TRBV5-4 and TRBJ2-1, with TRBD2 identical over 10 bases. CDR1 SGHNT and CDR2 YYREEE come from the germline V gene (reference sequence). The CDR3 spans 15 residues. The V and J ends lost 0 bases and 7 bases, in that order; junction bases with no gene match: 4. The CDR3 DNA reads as TGTGCCAGCAGCTTGGCTAGCGGGAGAGGAAATGAGCAGTTCTTC. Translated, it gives CASSLASGRGNEQFF.

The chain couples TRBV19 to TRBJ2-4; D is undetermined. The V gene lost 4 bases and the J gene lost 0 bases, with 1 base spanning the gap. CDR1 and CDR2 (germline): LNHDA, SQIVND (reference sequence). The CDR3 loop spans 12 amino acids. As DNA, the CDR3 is TGTGCCAGTAGTAGAGCCAAAAACATTCAGTACTTC. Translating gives CASSRAKNIQYF.

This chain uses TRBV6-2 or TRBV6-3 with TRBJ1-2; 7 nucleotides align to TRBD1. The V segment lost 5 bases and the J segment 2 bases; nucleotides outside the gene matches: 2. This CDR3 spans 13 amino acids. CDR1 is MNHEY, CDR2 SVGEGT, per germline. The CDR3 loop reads CASSLQGNYGYTF. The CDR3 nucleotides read TGTGCCAGCAGTCTACAGGGGAACTATGGCTACACCTTC.

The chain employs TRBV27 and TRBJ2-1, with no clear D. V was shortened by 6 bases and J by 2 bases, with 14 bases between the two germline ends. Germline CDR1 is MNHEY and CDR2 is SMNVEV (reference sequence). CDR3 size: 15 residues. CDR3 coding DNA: TGTGCCAGCAGCAAACCGAGAGTTCCCTACAATGAGCAGTTCTTC. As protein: CASSKPRVPYNEQFF.

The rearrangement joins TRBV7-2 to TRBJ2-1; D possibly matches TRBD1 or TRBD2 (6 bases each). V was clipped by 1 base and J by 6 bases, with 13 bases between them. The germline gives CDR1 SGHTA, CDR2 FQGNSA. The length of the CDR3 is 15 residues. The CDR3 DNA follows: TGTGCCAGCAGCTTAGGGGGGGCAAGGTTCAATGAGCAGTTCTTC. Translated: CASSLGGARFNEQFF.

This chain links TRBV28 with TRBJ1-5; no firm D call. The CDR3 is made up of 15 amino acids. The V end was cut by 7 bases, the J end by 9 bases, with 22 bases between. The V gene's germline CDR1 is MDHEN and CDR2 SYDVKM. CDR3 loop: CASTSGSISYLPQHF. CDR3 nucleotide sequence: TGTGCCAGCACCTCGGGATCGATCTCATATCTGCCCCAGCATTTT.